Following are 31 T cell receptor beta chains from one sample sequenced in a study of T cells in Graves' hyperthyroidism and ophthalmopathy. It was RNA transcripts that yielded the amplified TCR beta CDR3 regions. The HTBI primer set drove a first-round RT-PCR of the TCR CDR3. Each CDR3 protein is one row after TCRdb ran MiXCR on the multiplex PCR reads. This table holds over 300,000 distinct CDR3 sequences, roughly 15% found once. The sequenced sample consisted of blood. Receptors were obtained from a woman aged 40 to 50 with Graves' ophthalmopathy.

This clonotype was seen ten or more times. The chain carries TRBV5-6 and TRBJ2-7; 8 bases fit TRBD1. This CDR3 is 15 amino acids long. From germline, CDR1 is SGHDT and CDR2 YYEEEE. V was pared by 2 bases and J by 7 bases, with 11 bases of the junction left unmatched. The CDR3 spells CASSFGLAGGWEQYF. Written as DNA, the CDR3 is TGTGCCAGCAGCTTCGGACTGGCAGGGGGCTGGGAGCAGTACTTC.

The chain joins TRBV10-3 to TRBJ2-1, with 8 bases lining up with TRBD1. The V gene end was trimmed by 10 bases and the J gene end by 12 bases; junction bases not matched to a gene: 14. The CDR3 runs 13 residues. Per germline, CDR1 ENHRY and CDR2 SYGVKD. The CDR3 is CATGQGDSIGQFF. Written as DNA, the CDR3 is TGTGCCACCGGACAGGGTGACAGTATCGGGCAGTTCTTC.

This clonotype was picked up many times. The rearrangement uses TRBV25-1 and TRBJ2-1; TRBD2 matches at 8 bases. The CDR3 loop spans 15 amino acids. Trimming cost V 3 bases and J 7 bases; bases outside gene matches: 8. Germline CDR1 is MGHDK and CDR2 is SYGVNS. The CDR3 bases are TGTGCCAGCAGTGAGAGCGGGAGATCTTATAATGAGCAGTTCTTC. It yields the protein CASSESGRSYNEQFF. Full variable domain (remainder filled in from reference TRBV25-1 and TRBJ2-1): EADIYQTPRYLVIGTGKKITLECSQTMGHDKMYWYQQDPGMELHLIHYSYGVNSTEKGDLSSESTVSRIRTEHFPLTLESARPSHTSQYLCASSESGRSYNEQFFGPGTRLTVL.

The table lists this clonotype with many counts. This chain connects TRBV6-1 to TRBJ2-2, with D perhaps TRBD1 (6 bases). CDR1 and CDR2 from the germline V gene are MNHNS and SASEGT. The CDR3 covers 14 residues. V lost 8 bases to trimming and J lost 3 bases, with 13 bases between them. The CDR3 DNA reads TGTGCCAGCCGACCATGGACAGACACCGGGGAGCTGTTTTTT. It encodes CASRPWTDTGELFF.

This clonotype was counted at least ten times. The V and J genes are TRBV28 and TRBJ1-1, with TRBD1 as a possible D gene (5 bases). The CDR3 is 17 amino acids. V was pared by 8 bases and J by 4 bases, with 26 bases between. The germline V gene has CDR1 MDHEN and CDR2 SYDVKM. CDR3 DNA sequence: TGTGCCAGCCCCCCCGGTGGGGGAGTAGTTTCCACCACTGAAGCTTTCTTT. It is translated as CASPPGGGVVSTTEAFF. The whole variable domain, remainder taken from reference TRBV28 and TRBJ1-1, is DVKVTQSSRYLVKRTGEKVFLECVQDMDHENMFWYRQDPGLGLRLIYFSYDVKMKEKGDIPEGYSVSREKKERFSLILESASTNQTSMYLCASPPGGGVVSTTEAFFGQGTRLTVV.

The chain recombines TRBV6-5 with TRBJ2-7; D perhaps matches TRBD2 (7 bases). The germline V gene encodes CDR1 MNHEY and CDR2 SVGAGI. This CDR3 is 14 amino acids long. Trimming pared 4 bases from V and 5 bases from J, leaving 15 bases between. The CDR3 is CASSSPGGLNEQYF. The CDR3 DNA sequence: TGTGCCAGCAGTTCCCCCGGGGGGCTCAACGAGCAGTACTTC.

In nucleotides, the CDR3 is TGTGCCAGCAGCTTGGTCTCGGCGGACACTGAAGCTTTCTTT. Residues: CASSLVSADTEAFF. This chain uses TRBV5-4 with TRBJ1-1; D remains ambiguous. V lost 0 bases, J lost 3 bases, and 9 bases lay in between. Germline CDR1 SGHNT, CDR2 YYREEE (reference sequence). The CDR3 covers 14 residues.

This clonotype was seen a few times. V and J are TRBV7-8 and TRBJ1-5; possibly TRBD1 for D (6 bases). V was cut by 0 bases and J by 7 bases, with 16 bases left in between. Germline V gene sequence: CDR1 SGHVS, CDR2 FQNEAQ. This CDR3 has 16 residues. CDR3 bases: TGTGCCAGCAGCTTAGCGCAATGGGGGCTTACGCAGCCCCAGCATTTT. Amino acids: CASSLAQWGLTQPQHF.

J is TRBJ2-1 and V is TRBV20-1, with TRBD2 matching over 10 bases. Looked up from germline, CDR1 is DFQATT and CDR2 is SNEGSKA (reference sequence). Trimming took 1 base from V and 3 from J; bases not matched to a gene: 3. The CDR3 length is 15 residues. CDR3: CSARGAGGNYNEQFF. The CDR3 coding sequence is TGCAGTGCTAGAGGAGCGGGAGGGAACTACAATGAGCAGTTCTTC.

This clonotype was found many times. The chain employs TRBV15 and TRBJ2-5; TRBD1 matches 7 bases. The V gene's germline CDR1 is LNHNV and CDR2 YYDKDF (reference sequence). V gave up 0 bases and J gave up 0 bases; unmatched junction bases: 16. This CDR3 has 20 residues. The CDR3 here is CATSRDLGQGDSWDQETQYF. In nucleotides, the CDR3 is TGTGCCACCAGCAGAGATCTAGGGCAGGGGGATTCGTGGGACCAAGAGACCCAGTACTTC.

Many counts were recorded for this clonotype. The chain employs TRBV2 and TRBJ2-1; 7 positions agree with TRBD2. The CDR3 is made up of 15 amino acids. Germline loops: CDR1 SNHLY, CDR2 FYNNEI. Losses at the gene ends were 6 bases for V and 7 bases for J; bases not matched to a gene: 12. DNA of the CDR3: TGTGCCAGCAGCGTTAGGGCGGGGGTAAAAAATGAGCAGTTCTTC. It is translated as CASSVRAGVKNEQFF.

The chain recombines TRBV3-1 with TRBJ2-5; D unresolved. The CDR3 has 14 residues. Germline CDR1 reads LGHDT; CDR2 reads YNNKEL (reference sequence). Trimming stripped 0 bases from V and 7 bases from J, with 12 bases between. The CDR3 DNA is TGTGCCAGCAGCCAAGAGGAAAGGATCGGGACCCAGTACTTC. The encoded protein is CASSQEERIGTQYF.

The genes are TRBV27 and TRBJ1-5, with D possibly TRBD1 on 5 matching bases. Trimming removed 4 bases at V and 6 bases at J, with 19 bases between. CDR3 size: 16 residues. Germline V gene lookup returns CDR1 MNHEY and CDR2 SMNVEV (reference sequence). CDR3 residues: CASSSNGRGVGQPQHF. Written as DNA, the CDR3 is TGTGCCAGCAGTTCAAACGGACGGGGCGTGGGTCAGCCCCAGCATTTT.

At least ten counts were recorded for this clonotype. The chain employs TRBV12-3 or TRBV12-4 and TRBJ2-7; D is unclear. CDR3 length: 13 amino acids. Trimming removed 7 bases at V and 0 bases at J, with 10 bases between. The CDR3 protein is CASTTGPSYEQYF. In DNA form, the CDR3 reads TGTGCCAGCACTACTGGTCCCTCCTACGAGCAGTACTTC.

This clonotype was counted at least ten times. The rearrangement joins TRBV10-3 to TRBJ2-7, with D perhaps given as TRBD1 or TRBD2 (5 bases each). Between the trimmed V and J ends, which lost 8 bases and 0 bases, there was a span of 14 bases. The CDR3 covers 14 residues. Germline CDR1 is ENHRY and CDR2 is SYGVKD. Written as DNA, the CDR3 is TGTGCCATCTCACCCCGGGGCGTCTCCTACGAGCAGTACTTC. It yields the protein CAISPRGVSYEQYF.

The table lists this clonotype with a few counts. The gene calls are TRBV20-1 and TRBJ2-4, with D possibly being TRBD2 (6 bases). The ends were cut back, 3 bases at V and 7 bases at J, with 10 bases in the middle. Per germline, CDR1 DFQATT and CDR2 SNEGSKA (reference sequence). The CDR3 is 12 amino acids. The CDR3 here is CSASAGFNIQYF. CDR3 coding DNA: TGCAGTGCTAGCGCGGGGTTTAACATTCAGTACTTC.

This rearrangement joins TRBV9 to TRBJ1-6; D unclear. The germline gives CDR1 SGDLS, CDR2 YYNGEE. CDR3 length: 13 amino acids. The V end was cut by 3 bases, the J end by 8 bases, with 9 bases between. The chain's CDR3 is CASSDSGDSPLHF. The CDR3 region has the DNA TGTGCCAGCAGCGACTCCGGGGATTCACCCCTCCACTTT.

Details on this clonotype: Since a much larger clone is just one base distant, this may be a read error. The chain is built from TRBV5-1 and TRBJ2-1; maybe TRBD2 (6 bases). Germline V lookup: CDR1 SGHRS, CDR2 YFSETQ. CDR3 size: 19 residues. Between the trimmed V and J ends, which lost 0 bases and 9 bases, there was a span of 28 bases. The CDR3 nucleotides read TGCGCCAGCAGCTTGGCCCGGACAACGAATCAGGTTCTGGGGGGTGAGCAGTTCTTC. It yields the protein CASSLARTTNQVLGGEQFF.

V usage is TRBV6-4 and J usage is TRBJ1-1; no reliable D call. The CDR3 length is 19 residues. CDR1 and CDR2 (germline): MRHNA, SNTAGT. Trimming removed 6 bases at V and 3 bases at J, with 29 bases between. The CDR3 DNA sequence: TGTGCCAGCAGGACCGTTCTTAGATACTGGATTAAGGACTACACTGAAGCTTTCTTT. Translation gives CASRTVLRYWIKDYTEAFF.

This clonotype has at least ten counts. The rearrangement uses TRBV12-3 or TRBV12-4 and TRBJ1-1, with 7 bases fitting TRBD1. V shed 6 bases and J 1 base; nucleotides not matched to a gene: 11. This CDR3 is built from 16 residues. As DNA, the CDR3 is TGTGCCAGCAGCGGGGACAGCGTATCACGGAACACTGAAGCTTTCTTT. It encodes CASSGDSVSRNTEAFF.

This clonotype was counted a few times. The V gene is TRBV19, the J gene TRBJ2-2; a weak D match, TRBD2 (5 bases). The CDR3 loop spans 14 amino acids. Per germline, CDR1 LNHDA and CDR2 SQIVND (reference sequence). V was pared by 3 bases and J by 3 bases, with 8 bases between. Written as DNA, the CDR3 is TGTGCCAGTAGTATTGTACTAGACACCGGGGAGCTGTTTTTT. Protein product: CASSIVLDTGELFF.

This clonotype was seen repeatedly, ten times or more. This CDR3 reads CASSSLAGGPKYSYEQYF. The CDR3 DNA reads TGTGCCAGCAGTTCACTAGCGGGAGGGCCAAAATACTCCTACGAGCAGTACTTC. The chain is built from TRBV12-3 or TRBV12-4 and TRBJ2-7; TRBD2 matches at 13 bases. This CDR3 spans 18 amino acids. The V segment lost 4 bases and the J segment 0 bases; nucleotides outside the gene matches: 9.

With respect to this clonotype: Since a much larger clone is just one base distant, this may be a read error. V gene TRBV7-2 combines with J gene TRBJ1-1, with TRBD1 matching over 11 bases. Germline CDR1 is SGHTA and CDR2 is FQGNSA. This CDR3 region has 16 residues. Unmatched junction bases numbered 9, after V lost 5 bases and J lost 4 bases. The DNA of the CDR3 is TGTGCCAGCAGCCTACCCGGGACAGGGGGGCGCACTGAAGCTTTCTTT. Protein sequence: CASSLPGTGGRTEAFF.

The chain recombines TRBV9 with TRBJ2-1; 10 positions agree with TRBD2. Per germline, CDR1 SGDLS and CDR2 YYNGEE. The CDR3 length is 16 residues. Unmatched junction bases numbered 14, after V lost 4 bases and J lost 10 bases. CDR3 in amino acids: CASSPRGAGGPWEQFF. The DNA of the CDR3 is TGTGCCAGCAGCCCCCGCGGAGCGGGAGGGCCCTGGGAGCAGTTCTTC.

This clonotype was observed at least ten times. The chain links TRBV13 to TRBJ2-7, with TRBD2 matching 10 bases. The CDR3 is 15 amino acids. In germline, CDR1 is PRHDT, CDR2 FYEKMQ (reference sequence). Germline trimming cut 5 bases from V and 2 bases from J; bases unmatched to any gene: 6. The CDR3 DNA reads as TGTGCCAGCAGCACTCGGACTAGCGGCGCCTACGAGCAGTACTTC. Its translation is CASSTRTSGAYEQYF.

In this sample, this clonotype turned up many times. CDR3 loop: CASSSPGLAGVEQFF. CDR3 DNA sequence: TGTGCCAGCAGCTCCCCGGGACTAGCGGGGGTCGAGCAGTTCTTC. The J gene is TRBJ2-1, the V gene TRBV11-2, with TRBD2 matching over 14 bases. Germline trimming cut 4 bases from V and 10 bases from J; bases unmatched to any gene: 6. This CDR3 has 15 residues. CDR1 and CDR2 from the germline V gene are SGHAT and FQNNGV. Drawing the rest from reference TRBV11-2 and TRBJ2-1, the complete variable domain is EAGVAQSPRYKIIEKRQSVAFWCNPISGHATLYWYQQILGQGPKLLIQFQNNGVVDDSQLPKDRFSAERLKGVDSTLKIQPAKLEDSAVYLCASSSPGLAGVEQFFGPGTRLTVL.

This clonotype was seen more than once but under ten times. This chain connects TRBV12-3 or TRBV12-4 to TRBJ1-1; D ambiguous. V was clipped by 3 bases and J by 0 bases, with 14 bases between them. The CDR3 runs to 16 residues. CDR3 sequence reads: CASSFDGRLMNTEAFF. CDR3 DNA: TGTGCCAGCAGTTTTGATGGCCGGTTGATGAACACTGAAGCTTTCTTT.

This clonotype has a count of ten or more. V and J are TRBV28 and TRBJ2-2; 10 bases match TRBD2. This CDR3 region has 17 residues. With V trimmed by 3 bases and J by 5 bases, 9 bases remained unmatched. CDR1 is MDHEN and CDR2 is SYDVKM in the germline V gene. CDR3 nucleotides: TGTGCCAGCAGTTTGGAGTCTAGCGGGAGTGTGACCGGGGAGCTGTTTTTT. It encodes CASSLESSGSVTGELFF.

On this clonotype: A much larger clone lies one base from this, so it may be a read error. The rearrangement links TRBV25-1 to TRBJ2-1, with TRBD1 matching over 9 bases. The better agreement between TRBJ2-7 and the DNA end casts doubt on the J call. CDR3 length equals 15 residues. The germline CDR1 and CDR2 sequences are MGHDK and SYGVNS. CDR3 in amino acids: CASSVRGTGRNEQYF. The CDR3 DNA reads as TGTGCCAGCAGTGTCCGCGGGACAGGGCGAAATGAGCAGTACTTC.

In its sample, this clonotype was seen many times. The chain recombines TRBV12-3 or TRBV12-4 with TRBJ1-1; D may be TRBD1 (6 bases). The length of the CDR3 is 14 residues. The germline V and J ends were trimmed by 6 bases and 1 base, with 12 bases remaining between them. DNA for the CDR3: TGTGCCAGCAGATACGGGGGCGGGAACACTGAAGCTTTCTTT. Translation: CASRYGGGNTEAFF.

As regards this clonotype: Here the CDR3 omits its conserved ending phenylalanine or tryptophan, so a read error is the likely source. This chain joins TRBV11-2 and TRBJ1-1; TRBD1 might be the D (6 bases). Germline V CDR1 and CDR2: SGHAT, FQNNGV. The V end lost 5 bases, the J end lost 1 base, and 20 bases lay between the germline ends. This CDR3 comprises 17 residues. The DNA of the CDR3 is TGTGCCAGCAGCCCCACCAGGGGCATCCGTTCGAACACTGAAGCTTTCCTT. It translates to CASSPTRGIRSNTEAFL.